This TCR beta chain was found in a study of blood T cells in healthy people across ages. Regarding this clonotype: The antigen remains unidentified.

Notes on the study in general: Per million T cells, the diversity of TCR beta decreased roughly linearly as age advanced. The authors considered diversity estimates from one million T cells to be underestimates.

Samples each yielded at least 6 micrograms of total RNA. A sample-barcoded 5' primer and a J-beta primer mix were used in a second PCR of roughly 7 to 11 cycles. MiXCR was run by TCRdb on the 5' RACE reads, yielding one entry per CDR3 protein. The sample yields 850,000 to 1,100,000 distinct CDR3 sequences, more than 30% seen once. The clonotype comes from a man aged 18-30 years in good health. The sequencing sample was made of blood.

The CDR3 coding sequence is TGTGCCAGCAGCTCCTTTTCCGGGACAGGGAGCATTCAGTACTTC. As protein: CASSSFSGTGSIQYF. The chain employs TRBV11-3 and TRBJ2-4; 9 bases align to TRBD1. Germline CDR1 reads SGHNT; CDR2 reads YENEEA. V lost 4 bases, J lost 9 bases, and 10 bases stayed unmatched. This CDR3 has 15 residues.